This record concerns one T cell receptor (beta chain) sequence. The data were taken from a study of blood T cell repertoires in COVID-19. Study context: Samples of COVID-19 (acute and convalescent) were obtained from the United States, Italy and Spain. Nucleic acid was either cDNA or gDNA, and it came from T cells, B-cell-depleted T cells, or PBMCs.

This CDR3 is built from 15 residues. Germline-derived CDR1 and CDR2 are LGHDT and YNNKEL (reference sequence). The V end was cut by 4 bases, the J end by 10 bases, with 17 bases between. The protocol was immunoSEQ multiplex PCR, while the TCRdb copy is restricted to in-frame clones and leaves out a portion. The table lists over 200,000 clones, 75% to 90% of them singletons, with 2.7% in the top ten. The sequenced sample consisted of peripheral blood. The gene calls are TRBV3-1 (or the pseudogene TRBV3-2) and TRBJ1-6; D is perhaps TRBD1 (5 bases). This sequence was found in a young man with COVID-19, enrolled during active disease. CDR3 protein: CASSPWQGLNSPLHF. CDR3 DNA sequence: TGTGCCAGCAGCCCTTGGCAGGGTTTGAACTCACCCCTCCACTTT.